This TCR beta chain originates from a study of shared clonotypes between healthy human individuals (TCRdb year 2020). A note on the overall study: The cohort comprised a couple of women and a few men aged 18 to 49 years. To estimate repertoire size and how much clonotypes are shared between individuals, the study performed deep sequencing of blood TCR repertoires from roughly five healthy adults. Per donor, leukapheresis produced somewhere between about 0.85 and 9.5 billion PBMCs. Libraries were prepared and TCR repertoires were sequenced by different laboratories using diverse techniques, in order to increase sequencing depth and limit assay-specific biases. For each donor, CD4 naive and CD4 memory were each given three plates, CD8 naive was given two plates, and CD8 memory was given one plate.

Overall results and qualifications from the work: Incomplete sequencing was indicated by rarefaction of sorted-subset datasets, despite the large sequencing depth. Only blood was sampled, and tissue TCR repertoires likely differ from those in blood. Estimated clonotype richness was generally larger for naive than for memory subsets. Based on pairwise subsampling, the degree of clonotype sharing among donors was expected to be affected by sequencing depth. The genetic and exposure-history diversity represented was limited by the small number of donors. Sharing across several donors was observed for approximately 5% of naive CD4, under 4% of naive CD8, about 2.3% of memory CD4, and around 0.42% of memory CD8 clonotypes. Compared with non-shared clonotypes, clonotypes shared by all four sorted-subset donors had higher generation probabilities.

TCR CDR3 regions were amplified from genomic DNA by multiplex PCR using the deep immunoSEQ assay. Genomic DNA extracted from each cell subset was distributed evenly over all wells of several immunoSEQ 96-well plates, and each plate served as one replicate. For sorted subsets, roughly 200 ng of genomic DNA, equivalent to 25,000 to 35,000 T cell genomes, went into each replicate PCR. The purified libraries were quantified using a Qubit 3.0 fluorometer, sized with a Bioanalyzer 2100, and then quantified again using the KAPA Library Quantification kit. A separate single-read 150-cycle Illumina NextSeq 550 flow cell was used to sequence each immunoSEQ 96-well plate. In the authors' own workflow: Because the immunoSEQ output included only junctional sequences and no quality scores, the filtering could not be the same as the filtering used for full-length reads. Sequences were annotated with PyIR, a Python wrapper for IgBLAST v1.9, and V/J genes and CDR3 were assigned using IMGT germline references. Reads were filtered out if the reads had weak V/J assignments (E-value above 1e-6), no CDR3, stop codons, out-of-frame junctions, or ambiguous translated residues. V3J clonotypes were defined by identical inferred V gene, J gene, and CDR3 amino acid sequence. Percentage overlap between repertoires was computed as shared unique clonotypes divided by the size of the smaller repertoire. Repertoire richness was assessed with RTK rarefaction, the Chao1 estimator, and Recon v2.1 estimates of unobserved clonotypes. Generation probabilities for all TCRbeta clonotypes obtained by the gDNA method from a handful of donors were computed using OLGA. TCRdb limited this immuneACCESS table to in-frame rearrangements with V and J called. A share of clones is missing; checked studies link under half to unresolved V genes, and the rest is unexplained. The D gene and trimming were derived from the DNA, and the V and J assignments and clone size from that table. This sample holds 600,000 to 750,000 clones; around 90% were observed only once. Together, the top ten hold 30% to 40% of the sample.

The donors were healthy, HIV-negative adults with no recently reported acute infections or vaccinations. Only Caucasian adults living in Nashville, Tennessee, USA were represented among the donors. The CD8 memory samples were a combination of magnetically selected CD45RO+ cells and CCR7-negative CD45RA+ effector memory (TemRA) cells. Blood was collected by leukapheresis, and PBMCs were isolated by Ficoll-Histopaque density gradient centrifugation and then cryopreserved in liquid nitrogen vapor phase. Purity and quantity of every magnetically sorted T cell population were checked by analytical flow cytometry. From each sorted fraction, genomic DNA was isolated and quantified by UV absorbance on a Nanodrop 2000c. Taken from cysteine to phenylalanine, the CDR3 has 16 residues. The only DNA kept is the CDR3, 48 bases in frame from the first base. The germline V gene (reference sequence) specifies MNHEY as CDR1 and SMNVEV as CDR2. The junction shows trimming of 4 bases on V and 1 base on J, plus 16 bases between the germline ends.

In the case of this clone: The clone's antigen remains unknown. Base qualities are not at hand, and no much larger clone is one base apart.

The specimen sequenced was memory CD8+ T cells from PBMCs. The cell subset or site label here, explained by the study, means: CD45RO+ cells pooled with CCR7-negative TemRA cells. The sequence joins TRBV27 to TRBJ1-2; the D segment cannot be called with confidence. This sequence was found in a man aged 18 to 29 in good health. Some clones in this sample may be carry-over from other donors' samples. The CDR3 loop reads CASSSANPRFNYGYTF. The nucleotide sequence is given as TGTGCCAGCAGTTCCGCGAACCCTCGTTTTAACTATGGCTACACCTTC.